Described below is a single T cell receptor beta chain sequence and its context. This clonotype was seen more than once but under ten times. Its antigen target is currently unknown. Per-nucleotide qualities are absent, and no much larger clonotype sits a single base away. The library was obtained by RT-PCR. The sequencer listed for this sample is Illumina HiSeq 2500. Through fastp at Q25 and MiXCR, TCRdb rebuilt clones from the public reads, retaining in-frame beta chains. When rows share a CDR3 protein, they turn into one entry using the most common DNA and genes. The sample table lists under 750,000 distinct CDR3 sequences, approximately 12% of them with a count of one. The biggest ten clones account for roughly 10% of the sample. This sample was included in a study of response to subunit inactivated influenza vaccine (dated by TCRdb to 2017 to 2018). For context, the study as a whole: To follow how T cells responded to a trivalent subunit inactivated influenza vaccine, the researchers relied on deep quantitative profiling of the T cell receptor repertoire.

General study outcomes and caveats: It was suggested by the authors that each seasonal influenza vaccination may recruit only a limited number of new T cells.

The sequences come from PBMCs from blood, collected on the day of vaccination. The sequence was obtained from a man aged 50 or older who received an inactivated influenza vaccine. Donor details come from another sample of the same person, matched by shared clones.

CDR3 region: CASKDSYTEAFF. The DNA sequence follows: TGTGCCAGCAAAGACAGCTACACTGAAGCTTTCTTT. In this chain, TRBV28 is recombined with TRBJ1-1, and the D gene may be TRBD1, 5 bases matching. At the junction V is shortened by 7 bases and J by 3 bases, with 9 bases in between. In the germline V gene, CDR1 corresponds to MDHEN and CDR2 to SYDVKM. The CDR3 spans 12 residues, from the cysteine through the phenylalanine. Just the 36-base CDR3 DNA is kept, in frame starting at base 1.